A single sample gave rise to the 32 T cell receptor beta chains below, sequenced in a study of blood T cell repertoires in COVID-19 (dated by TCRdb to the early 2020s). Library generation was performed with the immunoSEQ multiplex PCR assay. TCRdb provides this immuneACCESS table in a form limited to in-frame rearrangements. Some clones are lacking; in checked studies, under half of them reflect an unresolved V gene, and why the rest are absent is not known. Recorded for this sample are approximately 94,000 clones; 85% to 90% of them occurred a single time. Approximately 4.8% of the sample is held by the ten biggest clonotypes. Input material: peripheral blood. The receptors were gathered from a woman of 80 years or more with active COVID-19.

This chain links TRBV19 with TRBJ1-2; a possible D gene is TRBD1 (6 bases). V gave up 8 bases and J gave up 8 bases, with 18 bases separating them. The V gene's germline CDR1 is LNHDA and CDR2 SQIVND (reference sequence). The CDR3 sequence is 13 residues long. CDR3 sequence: CASDRGGVSGYTF. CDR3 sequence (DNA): TGTGCCAGTGATCGTGGGGGCGTTTCAGGCTACACCTTC.

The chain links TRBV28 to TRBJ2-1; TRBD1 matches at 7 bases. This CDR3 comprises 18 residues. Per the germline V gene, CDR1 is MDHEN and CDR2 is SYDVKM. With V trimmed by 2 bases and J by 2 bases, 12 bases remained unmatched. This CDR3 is CASSLTGLGTATYNEQFF. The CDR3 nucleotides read TGTGCCAGCAGTTTAACGGGTCTTGGGACAGCCACCTACAATGAGCAGTTCTTC.

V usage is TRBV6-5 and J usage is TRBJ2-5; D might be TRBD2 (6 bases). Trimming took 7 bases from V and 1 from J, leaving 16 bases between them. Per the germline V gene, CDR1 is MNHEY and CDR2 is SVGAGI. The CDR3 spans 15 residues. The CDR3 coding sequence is TGTGCCAGCACCCCGCCATTGGGAGGCCAAGAGACCCAGTACTTC. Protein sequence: CASTPPLGGQETQYF.

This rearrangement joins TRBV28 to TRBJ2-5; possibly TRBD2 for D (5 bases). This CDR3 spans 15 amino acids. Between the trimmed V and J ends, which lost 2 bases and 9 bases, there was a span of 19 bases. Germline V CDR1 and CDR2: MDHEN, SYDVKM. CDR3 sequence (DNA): TGTGCCAGCAGTTTACTGGGCAGGACCCAGGAGGCCCAGTACTTC. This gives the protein CASSLLGRTQEAQYF.

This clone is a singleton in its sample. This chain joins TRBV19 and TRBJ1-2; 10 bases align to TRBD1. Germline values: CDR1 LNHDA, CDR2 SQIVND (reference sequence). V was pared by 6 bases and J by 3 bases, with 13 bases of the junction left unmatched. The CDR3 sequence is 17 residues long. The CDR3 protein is CASSSLPTGQGHYGYTF. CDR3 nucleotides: TGTGCCAGTAGCTCGTTGCCCACGGGACAGGGGCACTATGGCTACACCTTC.

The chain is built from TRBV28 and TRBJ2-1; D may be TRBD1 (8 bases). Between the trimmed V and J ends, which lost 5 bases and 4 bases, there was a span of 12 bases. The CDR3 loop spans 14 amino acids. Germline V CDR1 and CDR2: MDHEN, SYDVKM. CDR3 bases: TGTGCCAGCAGTCTACAGGGGGGGTACAATGAGCAGTTCTTC. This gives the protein CASSLQGGYNEQFF.

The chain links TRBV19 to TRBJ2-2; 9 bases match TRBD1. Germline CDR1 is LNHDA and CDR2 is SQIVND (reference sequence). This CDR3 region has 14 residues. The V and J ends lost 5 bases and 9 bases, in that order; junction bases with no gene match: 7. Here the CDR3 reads CASSLRDREWELFF. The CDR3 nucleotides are TGTGCCAGTAGTCTCCGGGACAGGGAATGGGAGCTGTTTTTT.

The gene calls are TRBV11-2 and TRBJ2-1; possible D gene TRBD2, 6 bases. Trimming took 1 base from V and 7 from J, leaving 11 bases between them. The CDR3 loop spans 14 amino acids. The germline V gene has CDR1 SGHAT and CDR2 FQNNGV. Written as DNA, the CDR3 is TGTGCCAGCAGCTTAGCGGGAGTGCGAAATGAGCAGTTCTTC. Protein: CASSLAGVRNEQFF.

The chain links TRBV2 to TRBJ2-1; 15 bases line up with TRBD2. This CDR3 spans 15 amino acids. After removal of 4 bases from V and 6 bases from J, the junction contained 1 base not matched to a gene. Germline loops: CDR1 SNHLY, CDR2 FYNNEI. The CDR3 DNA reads TGTGCCAGCAGTGGGGGACTAGCGGGAGGCAATGAGCAGTTCTTC. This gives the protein CASSGGLAGGNEQFF.

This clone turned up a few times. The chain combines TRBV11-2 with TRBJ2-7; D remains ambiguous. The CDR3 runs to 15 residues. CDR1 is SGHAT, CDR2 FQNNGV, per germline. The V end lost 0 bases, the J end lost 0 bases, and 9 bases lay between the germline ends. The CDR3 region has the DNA TGTGCCAGCAGCTTAGATCTCGTTAGCTCCTACGAGCAGTACTTC. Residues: CASSLDLVSSYEQYF.

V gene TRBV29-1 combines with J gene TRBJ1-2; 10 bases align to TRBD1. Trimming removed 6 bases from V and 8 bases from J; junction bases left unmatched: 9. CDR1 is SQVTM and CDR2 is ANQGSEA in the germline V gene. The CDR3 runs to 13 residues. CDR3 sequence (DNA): TGCAGCGTCCAACCCGGGACAGGGGACGGCTACACCTTC. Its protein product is CSVQPGTGDGYTF.

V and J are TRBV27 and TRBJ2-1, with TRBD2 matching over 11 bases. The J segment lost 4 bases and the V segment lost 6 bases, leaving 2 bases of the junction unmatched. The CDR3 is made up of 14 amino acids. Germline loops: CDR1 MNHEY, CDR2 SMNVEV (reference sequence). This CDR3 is CASRGTSGYNEQFF. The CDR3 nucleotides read TGTGCCAGCAGGGGGACTAGCGGATACAATGAGCAGTTCTTC.

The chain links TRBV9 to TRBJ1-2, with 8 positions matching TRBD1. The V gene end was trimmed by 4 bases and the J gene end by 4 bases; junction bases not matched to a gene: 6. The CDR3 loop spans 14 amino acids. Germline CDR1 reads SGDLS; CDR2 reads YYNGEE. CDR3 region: CASSWGTGLYGYTF. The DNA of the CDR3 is TGTGCCAGCAGCTGGGGGACAGGCCTCTATGGCTACACCTTC.

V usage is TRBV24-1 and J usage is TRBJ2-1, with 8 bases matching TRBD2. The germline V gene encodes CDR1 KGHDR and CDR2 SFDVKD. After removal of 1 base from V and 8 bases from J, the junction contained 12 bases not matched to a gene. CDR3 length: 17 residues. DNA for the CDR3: TGTGCCACCAGTGATTTTAAAAGAGGGACTAGTATCGATGAGCAGTTCTTC. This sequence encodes CATSDFKRGTSIDEQFF.

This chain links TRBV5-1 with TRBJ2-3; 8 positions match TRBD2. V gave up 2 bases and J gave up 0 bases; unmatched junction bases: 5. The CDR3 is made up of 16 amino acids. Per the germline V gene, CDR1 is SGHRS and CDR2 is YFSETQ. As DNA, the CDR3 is TGCGCCAGCAGCTTCATAGCGGGGACTAGCACAGATACGCAGTATTTT. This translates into CASSFIAGTSTDTQYF.

CDR3 DNA sequence: TGTGCCAGCAGTGAAGGCGGGACAGAGTCCTACGAGCAGTACTTC. Translation gives CASSEGGTESYEQYF. The chain employs TRBV6-1 and TRBJ2-7; weak D call: TRBD1 (7 bases). Germline V gene data show CDR1 as MNHNS and CDR2 as SASEGT. The germline V and J ends were trimmed by 1 base and 1 base, with 11 bases remaining between them. The CDR3 has 15 amino acids.

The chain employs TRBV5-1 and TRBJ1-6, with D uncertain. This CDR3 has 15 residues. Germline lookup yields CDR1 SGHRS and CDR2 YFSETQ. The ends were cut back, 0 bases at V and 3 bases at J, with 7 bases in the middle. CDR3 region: CASSLATNYNSPLHF. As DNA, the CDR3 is TGCGCCAGCAGCTTGGCGACAAACTATAATTCACCCCTCCACTTT.

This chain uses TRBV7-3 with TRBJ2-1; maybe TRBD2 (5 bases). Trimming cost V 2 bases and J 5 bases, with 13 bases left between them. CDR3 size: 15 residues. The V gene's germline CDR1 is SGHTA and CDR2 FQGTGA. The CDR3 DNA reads TGTGCCAGCAGCTTATTGGCAGCGGTAAACAATGAGCAGTTCTTC. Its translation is CASSLLAAVNNEQFF.

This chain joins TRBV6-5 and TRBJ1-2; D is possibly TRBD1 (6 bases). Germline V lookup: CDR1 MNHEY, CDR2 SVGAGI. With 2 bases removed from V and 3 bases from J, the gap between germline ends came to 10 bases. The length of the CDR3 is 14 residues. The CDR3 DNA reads TGTGCCAGCAGTTACAAAAGGGGGTACTATGGCTACACCTTC. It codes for CASSYKRGYYGYTF.

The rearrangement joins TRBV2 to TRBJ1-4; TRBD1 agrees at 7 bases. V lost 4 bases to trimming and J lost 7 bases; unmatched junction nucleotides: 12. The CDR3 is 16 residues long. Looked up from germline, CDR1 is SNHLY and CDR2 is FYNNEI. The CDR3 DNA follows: TGTGCCAGCAGTGTCAGTTTTAAGGGGGCTAGTGAAAAACTGTTTTTT. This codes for CASSVSFKGASEKLFF.

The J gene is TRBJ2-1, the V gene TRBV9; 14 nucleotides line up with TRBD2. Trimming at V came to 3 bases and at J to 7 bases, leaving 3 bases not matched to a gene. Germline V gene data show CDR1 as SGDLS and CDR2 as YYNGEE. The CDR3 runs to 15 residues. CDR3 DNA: TGTGCCAGCAGCGAGGGACTAGCGGGAGTGAATGAGCAGTTCTTC. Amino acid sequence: CASSEGLAGVNEQFF.

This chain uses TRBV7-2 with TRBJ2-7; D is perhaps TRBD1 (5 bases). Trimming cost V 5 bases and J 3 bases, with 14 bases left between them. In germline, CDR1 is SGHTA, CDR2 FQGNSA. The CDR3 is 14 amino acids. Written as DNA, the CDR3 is TGTGCCAGCAGCCCCTCGACAGTATACTACGAGCAGTACTTC. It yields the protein CASSPSTVYYEQYF.

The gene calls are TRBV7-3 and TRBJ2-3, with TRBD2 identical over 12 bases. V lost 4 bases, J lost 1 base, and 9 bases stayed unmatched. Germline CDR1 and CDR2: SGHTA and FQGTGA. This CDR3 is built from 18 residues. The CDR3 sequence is CASSSGLAGGGGTDTQYF. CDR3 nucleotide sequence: TGTGCCAGCAGCTCGGGACTAGCGGGCGGAGGTGGCACAGATACGCAGTATTTT.

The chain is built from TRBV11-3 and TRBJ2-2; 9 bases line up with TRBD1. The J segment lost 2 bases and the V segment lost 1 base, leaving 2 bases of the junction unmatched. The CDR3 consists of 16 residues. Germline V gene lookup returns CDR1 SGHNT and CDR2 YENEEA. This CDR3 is CASSLGGQGNTGELFF. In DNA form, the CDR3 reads TGTGCCAGCAGCTTAGGGGGACAGGGTAACACCGGGGAGCTGTTTTTT.

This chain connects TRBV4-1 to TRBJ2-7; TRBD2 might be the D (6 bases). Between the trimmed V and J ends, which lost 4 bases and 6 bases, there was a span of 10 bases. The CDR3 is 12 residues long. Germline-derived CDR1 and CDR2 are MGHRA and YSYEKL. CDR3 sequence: CASSPLSGEQYF. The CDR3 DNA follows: TGCGCCAGCAGCCCCCTTAGCGGCGAGCAGTACTTC.

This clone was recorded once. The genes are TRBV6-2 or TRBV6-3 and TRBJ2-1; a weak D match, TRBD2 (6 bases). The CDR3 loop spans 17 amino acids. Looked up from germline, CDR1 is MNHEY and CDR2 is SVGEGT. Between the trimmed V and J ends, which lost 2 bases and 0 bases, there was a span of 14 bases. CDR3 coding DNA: TGTGCCAGCAGTTACCCGCCGGACTACGACTCCTACAATGAGCAGTTCTTC. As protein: CASSYPPDYDSYNEQFF.

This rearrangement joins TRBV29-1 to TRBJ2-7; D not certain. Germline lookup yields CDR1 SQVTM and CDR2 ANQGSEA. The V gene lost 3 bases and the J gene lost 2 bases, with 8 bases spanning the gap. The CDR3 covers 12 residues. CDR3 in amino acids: CSVEVSAYEQYF. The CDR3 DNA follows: TGCAGCGTTGAGGTCAGCGCCTACGAGCAGTACTTC.

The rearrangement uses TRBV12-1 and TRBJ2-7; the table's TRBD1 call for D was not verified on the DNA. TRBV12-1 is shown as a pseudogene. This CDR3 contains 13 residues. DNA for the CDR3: TGTGCCAGCAAACGACAGAGCCTGTACGAGCAGTACTTC. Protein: CASKRQSLYEQYF.

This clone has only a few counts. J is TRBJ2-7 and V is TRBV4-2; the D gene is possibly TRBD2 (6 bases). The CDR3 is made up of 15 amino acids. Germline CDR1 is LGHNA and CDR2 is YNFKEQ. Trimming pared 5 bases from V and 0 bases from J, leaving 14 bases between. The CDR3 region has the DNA TGTGCCAGCAGCGGGACTGGGGCTAGCTCCTACGAGCAGTACTTC. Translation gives CASSGTGASSYEQYF.

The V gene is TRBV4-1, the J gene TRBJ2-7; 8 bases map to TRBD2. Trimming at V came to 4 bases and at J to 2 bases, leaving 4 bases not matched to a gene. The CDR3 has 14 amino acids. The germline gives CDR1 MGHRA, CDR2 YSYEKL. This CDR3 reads CASSPAAGAYEQYF. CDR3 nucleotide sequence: TGCGCCAGCAGCCCCGCAGCGGGAGCCTACGAGCAGTACTTC.

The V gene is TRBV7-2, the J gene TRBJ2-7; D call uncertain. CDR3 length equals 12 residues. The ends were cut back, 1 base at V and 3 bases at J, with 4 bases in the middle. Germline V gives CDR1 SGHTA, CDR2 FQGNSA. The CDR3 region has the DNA TGTGCCAGCAGCTTAGTCAACTACGAGCAGTACTTC. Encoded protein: CASSLVNYEQYF.

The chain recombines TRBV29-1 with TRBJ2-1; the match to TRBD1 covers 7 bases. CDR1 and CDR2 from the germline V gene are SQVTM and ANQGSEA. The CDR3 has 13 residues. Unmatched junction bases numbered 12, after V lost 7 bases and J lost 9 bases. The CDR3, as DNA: TGCAGCGCTTCCTACATCGACAGGGCTGAGCAGTTCTTC. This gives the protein CSASYIDRAEQFF.